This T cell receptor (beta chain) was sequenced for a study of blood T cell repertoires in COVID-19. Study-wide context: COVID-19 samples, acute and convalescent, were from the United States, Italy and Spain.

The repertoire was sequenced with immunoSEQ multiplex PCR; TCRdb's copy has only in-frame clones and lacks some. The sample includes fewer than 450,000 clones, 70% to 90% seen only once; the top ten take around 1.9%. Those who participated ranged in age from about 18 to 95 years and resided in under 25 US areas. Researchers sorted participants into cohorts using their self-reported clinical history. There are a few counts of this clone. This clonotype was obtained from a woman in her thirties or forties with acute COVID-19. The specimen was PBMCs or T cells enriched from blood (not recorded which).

The CDR3 coding sequence is TGTGCCAGCAGTTTTCCAGGGGCCTCTAACTATGGCTACACCTTC. Translation gives CASSFPGASNYGYTF. The V gene is TRBV6-2 or TRBV6-3, the J gene TRBJ1-2; the D gene is possibly TRBD1 (6 bases). V was pared by 4 bases and J by 0 bases, with 12 bases between. CDR3 length: 15 residues. Germline CDR1 MNHEY, CDR2 SVGEGT.